The entry below describes one T cell receptor beta chain. Surgery without prior neoadjuvant therapy was the treatment of the selected pancreatic ductal adenocarcinoma patients. These data come from a study of T cells in pancreatic ductal adenocarcinoma. In germline, CDR1 is SGDLS, CDR2 YYNGEE. The CDR3 is 14 amino acids. Unmatched junction bases numbered 6, after V lost 4 bases and J lost 6 bases. TCRdb's copy holds only in-frame clones and misses some; the assay was immunoSEQ multiplex PCR. The table includes over 85,000 clones, roughly 96% detected once. V is TRBV9 and J is TRBJ2-4, with 8 bases that match TRBD1. The sequence derives from a human donor with pancreatic ductal adenocarcinoma. Sequencing input: PBMCs. The CDR3 nucleotides are TGTGCCAGCAGCCCGGGACAGGAGGGAAACATTCAGTACTTC. This codes for CASSPGQEGNIQYF.